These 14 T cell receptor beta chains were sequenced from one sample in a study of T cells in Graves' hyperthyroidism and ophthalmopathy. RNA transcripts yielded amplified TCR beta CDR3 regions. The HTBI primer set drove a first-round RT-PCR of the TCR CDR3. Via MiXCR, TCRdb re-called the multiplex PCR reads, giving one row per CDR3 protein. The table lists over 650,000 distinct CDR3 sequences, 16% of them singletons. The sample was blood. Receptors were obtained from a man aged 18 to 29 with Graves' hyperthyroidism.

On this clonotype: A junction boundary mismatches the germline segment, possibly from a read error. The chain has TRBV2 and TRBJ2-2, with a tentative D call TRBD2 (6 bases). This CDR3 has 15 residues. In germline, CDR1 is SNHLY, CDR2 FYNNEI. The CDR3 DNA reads TGTGCCAGCAGGAGGACTACCTCGAACACCGGGGAGTTGTTTTTT. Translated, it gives CASRRTTSNTGELFF.

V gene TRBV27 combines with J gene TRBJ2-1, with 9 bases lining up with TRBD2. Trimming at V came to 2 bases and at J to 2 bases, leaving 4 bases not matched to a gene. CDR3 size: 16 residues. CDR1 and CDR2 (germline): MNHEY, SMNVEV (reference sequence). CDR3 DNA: TGTGCCAGCAGTTTAACCCTAGCGGGACCCTACAATGAGCAGTTCTTC. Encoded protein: CASSLTLAGPYNEQFF.

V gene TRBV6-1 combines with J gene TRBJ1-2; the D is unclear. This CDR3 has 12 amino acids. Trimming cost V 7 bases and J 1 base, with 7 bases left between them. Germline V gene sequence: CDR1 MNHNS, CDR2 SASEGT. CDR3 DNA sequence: TGTGCCAGCACTAACAATAACTATGGCTACACCTTC. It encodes CASTNNNYGYTF.

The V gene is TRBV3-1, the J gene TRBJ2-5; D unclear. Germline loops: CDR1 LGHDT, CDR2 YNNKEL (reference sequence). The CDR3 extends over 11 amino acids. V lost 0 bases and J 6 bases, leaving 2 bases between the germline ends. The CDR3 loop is CASSQEKTQYF. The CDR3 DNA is TGTGCCAGCAGCCAAGAAAAGACCCAGTACTTC.

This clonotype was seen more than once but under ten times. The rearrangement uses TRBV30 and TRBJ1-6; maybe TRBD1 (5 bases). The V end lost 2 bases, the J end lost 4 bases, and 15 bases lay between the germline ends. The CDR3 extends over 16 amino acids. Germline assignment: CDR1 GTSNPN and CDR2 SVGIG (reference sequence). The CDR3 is CAWSSPGGGYNSPLHF. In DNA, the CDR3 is TGTGCCTGGAGTTCCCCCGGGGGAGGTTATAATTCACCCCTCCACTTT.

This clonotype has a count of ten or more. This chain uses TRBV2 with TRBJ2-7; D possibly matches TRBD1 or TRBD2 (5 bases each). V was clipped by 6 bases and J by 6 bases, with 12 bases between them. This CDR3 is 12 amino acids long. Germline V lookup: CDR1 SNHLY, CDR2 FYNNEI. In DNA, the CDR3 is TGTGCCAGCAGCGCTACAGGAGGCGAGCAGTACTTC. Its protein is CASSATGGEQYF.

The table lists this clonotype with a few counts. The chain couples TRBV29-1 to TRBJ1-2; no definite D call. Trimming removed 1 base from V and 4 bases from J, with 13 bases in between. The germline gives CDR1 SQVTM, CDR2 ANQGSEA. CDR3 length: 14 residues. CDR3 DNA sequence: TGCAGCGTTGAAGCCCCCCCGGGCGTCTATGGCTACACCTTC. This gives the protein CSVEAPPGVYGYTF. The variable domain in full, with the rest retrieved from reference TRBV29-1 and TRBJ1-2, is SAVISQKPSRDICQRGTSLTIQCQVDSQVTMMFWYRQQPGQSLTLIATANQGSEATYESGFVIDKFPISRPNLTFSTLTVSNMSPEDSSIYLCSVEAPPGVYGYTFGSGTRLTVV.

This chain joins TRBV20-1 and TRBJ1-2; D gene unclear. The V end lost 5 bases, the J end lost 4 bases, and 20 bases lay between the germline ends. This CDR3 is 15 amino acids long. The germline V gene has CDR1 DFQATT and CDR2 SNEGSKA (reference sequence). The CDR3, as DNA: TGCAGTGCTCAATTCGCTGGCAGACTTCTCTATGGCTACACCTTC. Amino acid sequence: CSAQFAGRLLYGYTF.

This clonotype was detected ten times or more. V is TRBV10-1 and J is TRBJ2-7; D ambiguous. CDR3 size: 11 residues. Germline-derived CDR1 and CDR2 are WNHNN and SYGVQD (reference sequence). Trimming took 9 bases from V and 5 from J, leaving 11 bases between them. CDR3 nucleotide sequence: TGCGCCAGTGGTTCGGGCAACGAGCAGTACTTC. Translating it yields CASGSGNEQYF.

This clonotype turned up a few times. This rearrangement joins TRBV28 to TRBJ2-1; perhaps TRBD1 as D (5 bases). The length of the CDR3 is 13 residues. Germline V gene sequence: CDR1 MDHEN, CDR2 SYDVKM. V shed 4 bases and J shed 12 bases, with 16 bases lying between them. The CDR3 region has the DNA TGTGCCAGCAGTTCCTTGGGCGACAGTGGGCAGTTCTTC. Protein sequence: CASSSLGDSGQFF.

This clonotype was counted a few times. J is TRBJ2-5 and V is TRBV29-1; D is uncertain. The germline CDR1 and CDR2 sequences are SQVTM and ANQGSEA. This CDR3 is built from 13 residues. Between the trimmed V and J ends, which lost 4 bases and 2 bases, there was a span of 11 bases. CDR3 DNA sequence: TGCAGCGTTGCCGACTTTTCGCAAGAGACCCAGTACTTC. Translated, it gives CSVADFSQETQYF. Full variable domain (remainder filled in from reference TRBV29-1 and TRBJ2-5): SAVISQKPSRDICQRGTSLTIQCQVDSQVTMMFWYRQQPGQSLTLIATANQGSEATYESGFVIDKFPISRPNLTFSTLTVSNMSPEDSSIYLCSVADFSQETQYFGPGTRLLVL.

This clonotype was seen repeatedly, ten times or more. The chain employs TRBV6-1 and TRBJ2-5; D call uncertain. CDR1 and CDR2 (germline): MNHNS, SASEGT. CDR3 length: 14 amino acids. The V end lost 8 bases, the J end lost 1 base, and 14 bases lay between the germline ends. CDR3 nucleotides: TGTGCCAGCGGTTGGGTGGCTAGCCAAGAGACCCAGTACTTC. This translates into CASGWVASQETQYF.

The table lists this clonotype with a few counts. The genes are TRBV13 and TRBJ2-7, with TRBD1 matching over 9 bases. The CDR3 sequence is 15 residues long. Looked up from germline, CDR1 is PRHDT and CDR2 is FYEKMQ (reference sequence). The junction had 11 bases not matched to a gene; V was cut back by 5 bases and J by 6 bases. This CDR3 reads CASSGSGQGRREQYF. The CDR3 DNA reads TGTGCCAGCAGCGGATCGGGACAGGGTCGACGCGAGCAGTACTTC.

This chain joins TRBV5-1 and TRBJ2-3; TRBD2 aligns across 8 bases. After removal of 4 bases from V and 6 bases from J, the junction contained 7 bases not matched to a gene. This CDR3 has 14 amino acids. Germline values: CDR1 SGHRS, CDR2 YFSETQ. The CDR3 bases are TGCGCCAGCAGCCCCTGGACTAGCAGGGATACGCAGTATTTT. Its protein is CASSPWTSRDTQYF.